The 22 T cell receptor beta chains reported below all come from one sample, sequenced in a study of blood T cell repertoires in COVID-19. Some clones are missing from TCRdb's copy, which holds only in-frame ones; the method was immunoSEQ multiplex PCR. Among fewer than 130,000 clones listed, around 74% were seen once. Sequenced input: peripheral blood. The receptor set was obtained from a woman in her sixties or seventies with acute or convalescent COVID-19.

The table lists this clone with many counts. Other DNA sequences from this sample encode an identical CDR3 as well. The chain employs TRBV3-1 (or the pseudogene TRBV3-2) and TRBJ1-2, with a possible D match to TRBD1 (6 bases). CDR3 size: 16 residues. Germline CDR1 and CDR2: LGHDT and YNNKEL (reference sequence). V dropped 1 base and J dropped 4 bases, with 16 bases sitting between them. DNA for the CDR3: TGTGCCAGCAGCCAAGTAGGAACGGGCAGGGGCTATGGCTACACCTTC. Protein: CASSQVGTGRGYGYTF.

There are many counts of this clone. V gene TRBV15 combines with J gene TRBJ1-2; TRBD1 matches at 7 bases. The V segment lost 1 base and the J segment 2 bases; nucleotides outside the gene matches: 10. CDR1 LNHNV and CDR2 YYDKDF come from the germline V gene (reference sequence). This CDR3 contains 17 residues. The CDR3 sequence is CATSRVFTGVTNYGYTF. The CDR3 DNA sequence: TGTGCCACCAGCAGAGTTTTCACAGGGGTGACGAACTATGGCTACACCTTC.

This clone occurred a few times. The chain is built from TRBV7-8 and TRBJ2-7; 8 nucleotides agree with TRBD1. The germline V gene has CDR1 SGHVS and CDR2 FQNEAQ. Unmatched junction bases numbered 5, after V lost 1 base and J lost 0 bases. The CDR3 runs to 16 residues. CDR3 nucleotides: TGTGCCAGCAGCTTAGGGGGGACAGGACCCTCCTACGAGCAGTACTTC. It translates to CASSLGGTGPSYEQYF.

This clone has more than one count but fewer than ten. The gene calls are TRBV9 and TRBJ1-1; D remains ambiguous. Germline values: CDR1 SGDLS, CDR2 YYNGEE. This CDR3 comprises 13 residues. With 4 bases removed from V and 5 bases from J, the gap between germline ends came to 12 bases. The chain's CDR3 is CASSSRAGTEAFF. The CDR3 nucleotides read TGTGCCAGCAGCTCCCGAGCAGGAACTGAAGCTTTCTTT.

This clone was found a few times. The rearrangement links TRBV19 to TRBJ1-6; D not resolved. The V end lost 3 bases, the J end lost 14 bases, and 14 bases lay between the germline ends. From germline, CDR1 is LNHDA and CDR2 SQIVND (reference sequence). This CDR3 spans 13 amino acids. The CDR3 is CASSIRGMRALHF. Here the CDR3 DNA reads TGTGCCAGTAGTATTCGCGGCATGAGGGCCCTCCACTTT.

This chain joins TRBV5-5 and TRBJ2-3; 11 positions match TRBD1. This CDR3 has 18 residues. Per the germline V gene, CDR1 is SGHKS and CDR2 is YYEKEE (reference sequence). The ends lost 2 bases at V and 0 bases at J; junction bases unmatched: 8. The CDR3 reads CASSFGSGTGGSTDTQYF. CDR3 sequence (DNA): TGTGCCAGCAGCTTTGGCTCGGGGACAGGGGGTAGCACAGATACGCAGTATTTT.

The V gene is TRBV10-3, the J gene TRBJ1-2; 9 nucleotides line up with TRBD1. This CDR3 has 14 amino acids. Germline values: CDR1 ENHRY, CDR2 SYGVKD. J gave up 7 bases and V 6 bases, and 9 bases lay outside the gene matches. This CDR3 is CAIRDSTTGGGYTF. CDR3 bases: TGTGCCATCAGGGATTCCACGACAGGGGGTGGCTACACCTTC.

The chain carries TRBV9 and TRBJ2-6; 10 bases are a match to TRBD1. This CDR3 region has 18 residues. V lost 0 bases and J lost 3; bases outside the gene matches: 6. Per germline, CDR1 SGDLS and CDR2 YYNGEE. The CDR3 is CASSVALGQGYGANVLTF. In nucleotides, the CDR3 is TGTGCCAGCAGCGTAGCTCTGGGACAGGGGTATGGGGCCAACGTCCTGACTTTC.

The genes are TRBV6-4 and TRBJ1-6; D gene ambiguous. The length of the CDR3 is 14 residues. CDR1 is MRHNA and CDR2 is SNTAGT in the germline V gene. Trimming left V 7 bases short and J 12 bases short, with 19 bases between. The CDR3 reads CASTATDGVGPLHF. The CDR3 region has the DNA TGTGCCAGCACAGCAACAGACGGCGTAGGACCCCTCCACTTT.

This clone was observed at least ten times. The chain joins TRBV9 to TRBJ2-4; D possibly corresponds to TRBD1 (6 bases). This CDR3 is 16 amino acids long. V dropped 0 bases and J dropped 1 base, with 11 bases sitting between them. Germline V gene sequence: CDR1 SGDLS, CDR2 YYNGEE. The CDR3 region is CASSVGDTTAKNIQYF. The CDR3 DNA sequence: TGTGCCAGCAGCGTAGGGGACACTACGGCCAAAAACATTCAGTACTTC.

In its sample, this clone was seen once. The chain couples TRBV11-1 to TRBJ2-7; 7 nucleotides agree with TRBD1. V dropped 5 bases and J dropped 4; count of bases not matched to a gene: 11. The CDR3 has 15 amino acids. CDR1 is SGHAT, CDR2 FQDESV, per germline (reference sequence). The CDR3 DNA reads TGTGCCAGCAGCGTTGCGGAAGGACAGGTTTACGAGCAGTACTTC. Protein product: CASSVAEGQVYEQYF.

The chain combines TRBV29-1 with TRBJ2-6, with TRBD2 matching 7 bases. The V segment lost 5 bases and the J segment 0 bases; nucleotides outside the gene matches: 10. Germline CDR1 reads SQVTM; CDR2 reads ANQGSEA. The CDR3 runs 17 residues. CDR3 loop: CSVLFGGGTSGANVLTF. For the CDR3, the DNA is TGCAGCGTTCTTTTTGGGGGGGGGACCTCTGGGGCCAACGTCCTGACTTTC.

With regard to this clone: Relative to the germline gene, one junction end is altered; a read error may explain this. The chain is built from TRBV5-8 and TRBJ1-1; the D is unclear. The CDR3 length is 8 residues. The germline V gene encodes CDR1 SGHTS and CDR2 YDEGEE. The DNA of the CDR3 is TGTGCCAGCATCAAGCATTGGTTT. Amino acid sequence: CASIKHWF.

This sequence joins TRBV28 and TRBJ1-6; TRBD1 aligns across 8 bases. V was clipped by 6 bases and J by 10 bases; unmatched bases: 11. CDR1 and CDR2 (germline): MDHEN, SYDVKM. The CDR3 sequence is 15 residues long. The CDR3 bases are TGTGCCAGCAGCCTCGGGACAGGAGGGTTGTCACCCCTCCACTTT. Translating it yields CASSLGTGGLSPLHF.

CDR3 nucleotide sequence: TGTGCCATCGCCACTCCCTATAATTCACCCCTCCACTTT. Its translation is CAIATPYNSPLHF. The V call is TRBV10-3, the J call TRBJ1-6; the D is unclear. The CDR3 sequence is 13 residues long. The germline V and J ends were trimmed by 8 bases and 2 bases, with 7 bases remaining between them. Germline V gene sequence: CDR1 ENHRY, CDR2 SYGVKD.

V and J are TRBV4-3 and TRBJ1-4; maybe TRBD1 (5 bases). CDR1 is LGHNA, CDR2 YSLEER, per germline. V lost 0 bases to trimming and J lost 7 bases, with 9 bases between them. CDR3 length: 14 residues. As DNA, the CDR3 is TGCGCCAGCAGCCAAGATGGGGGGGGTGAAAAACTGTTTTTT. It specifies CASSQDGGGEKLFF.

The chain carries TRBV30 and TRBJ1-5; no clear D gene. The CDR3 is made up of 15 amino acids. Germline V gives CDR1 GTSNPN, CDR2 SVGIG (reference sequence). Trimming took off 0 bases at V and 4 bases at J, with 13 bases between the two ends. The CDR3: CAWSVPQAFNQPQHF. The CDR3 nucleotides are TGTGCCTGGAGTGTACCCCAGGCATTTAATCAGCCCCAGCATTTT.

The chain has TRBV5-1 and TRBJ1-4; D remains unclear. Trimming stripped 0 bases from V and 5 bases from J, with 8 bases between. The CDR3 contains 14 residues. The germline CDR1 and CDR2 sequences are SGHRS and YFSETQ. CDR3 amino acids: CASSLGSGNEKLFF. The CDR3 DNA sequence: TGCGCCAGCAGCTTGGGTTCCGGGAATGAAAAACTGTTTTTT. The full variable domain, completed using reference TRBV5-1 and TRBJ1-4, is KAGVTQTPRYLIKTRGQQVTLSCSPISGHRSVSWYQQTPGQGLQFLFEYFSETQRNKGNFPGRFSGRQFSNSRSEMNVSTLELGDSALYLCASSLGSGNEKLFFGSGTQLSVL.

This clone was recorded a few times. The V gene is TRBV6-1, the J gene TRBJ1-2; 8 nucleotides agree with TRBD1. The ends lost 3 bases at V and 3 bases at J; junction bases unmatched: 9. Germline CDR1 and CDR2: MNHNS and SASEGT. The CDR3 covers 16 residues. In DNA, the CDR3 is TGTGCCAGCAGTGACGAAGGACAGGGAGGGGACTATGGCTACACCTTC. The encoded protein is CASSDEGQGGDYGYTF.

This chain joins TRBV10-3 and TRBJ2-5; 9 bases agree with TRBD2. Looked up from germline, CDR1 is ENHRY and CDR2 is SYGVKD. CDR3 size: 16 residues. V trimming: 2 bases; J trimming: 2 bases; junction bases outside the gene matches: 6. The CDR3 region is CAISERAAGGQETQYF. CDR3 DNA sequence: TGTGCCATCAGTGAGAGGGCGGCGGGGGGGCAAGAGACCCAGTACTTC.

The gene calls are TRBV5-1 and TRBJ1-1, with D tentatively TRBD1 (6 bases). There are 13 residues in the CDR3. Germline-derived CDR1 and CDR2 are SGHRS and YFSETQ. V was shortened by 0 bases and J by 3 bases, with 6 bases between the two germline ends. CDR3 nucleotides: TGCGCCAGCAGCTTGGGGGGGCACACTGAAGCTTTCTTT. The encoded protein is CASSLGGHTEAFF.

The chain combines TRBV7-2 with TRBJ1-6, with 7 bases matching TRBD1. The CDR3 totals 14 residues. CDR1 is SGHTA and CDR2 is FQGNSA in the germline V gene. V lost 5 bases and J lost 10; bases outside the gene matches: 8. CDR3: CASSQGGLGSPLHF. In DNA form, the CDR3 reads TGTGCCAGCAGCCAGGGGGGCCTTGGCTCACCCCTCCACTTT.